Following are 5 T cell receptor beta chains from one sample sequenced in a study of CD8+ T cells in alopecia areata. Treatment indicated: oral pan-JAK inhibitor, 5-10 mg twice daily. Following extraction, RNA underwent reverse transcription to cDNA, which served as the sequencing template. The repertoire was sequenced with immunoSEQ multiplex PCR; TCRdb's copy has only in-frame clones and lacks some. This table has some 220,000 clones, 50% to 70% appearing once. The sequences come from CD4+ T cells sorted from blood, collected at week 4, from a patient treated with tofacitinib. The receptors here all came from a human donor with alopecia areata.

This rearrangement joins TRBV5-1 to TRBJ2-3, with unresolved D. Per germline, CDR1 SGHRS and CDR2 YFSETQ. The CDR3 contains 14 residues. The V end lost 0 bases, the J end lost 3 bases, and 8 bases lay between the germline ends. The CDR3 DNA reads as TGCGCCAGCAGCTTGGAGAGAAGGACAGATACGCAGTATTTT. It specifies CASSLERRTDTQYF.

This clone was seen only once. This chain uses TRBV30 with TRBJ2-3, with a possible D match to TRBD1 (6 bases). CDR3 length: 15 amino acids. Per germline, CDR1 GTSNPN and CDR2 SVGIG (reference sequence). Trimming removed 0 bases at V and 4 bases at J, with 14 bases between. The CDR3 protein is CAWSVRAGVSDTQYF. The CDR3 DNA sequence: TGTGCCTGGAGTGTAAGGGCAGGGGTTTCAGATACGCAGTATTTT.

This clone has more than one count but fewer than ten. V is TRBV4-3 and J is TRBJ2-7; a possible D gene is TRBD1 (6 bases). Germline CDR1 and CDR2: LGHNA and YSLEER. Trimming removed 4 bases at V and 3 bases at J, with 25 bases between. The CDR3 extends over 18 amino acids. For the CDR3, the DNA is TGCGCCAGCAGCCTAGGACACCAAACAGGGTTAAAGGGCTACGAGCAGTACTTC. It is translated as CASSLGHQTGLKGYEQYF.

This clone was picked up a small number of times. The chain has TRBV10-2 and TRBJ2-7; D is unclear. This CDR3 has 11 residues. V lost 4 bases, J lost 5 bases, and 6 bases lay in between. Germline assignment: CDR1 WSHSY and CDR2 SAAADI. The chain's CDR3 is CASSVRDEQYF. DNA of the CDR3: TGCGCCAGCAGTGTAAGGGACGAGCAGTACTTC.

The chain links TRBV30 to TRBJ2-4; 7 positions match TRBD2. Per the germline V gene, CDR1 is GTSNPN and CDR2 is SVGIG (reference sequence). V was clipped by 4 bases and J by 6 bases; unmatched bases: 6. CDR3 length: 13 residues. CDR3 bases: TGTGCCTGGAATCCAGCGGGGACAAACATTCAGTACTTC. It translates to CAWNPAGTNIQYF.